Listed here are 32 T cell receptor beta chains from one sample, sequenced in a study of cytomegalovirus exposure and HLA in healthy donors. The PCR was carried out with 60 Vbeta primers and 13 Jbeta primers. TCRdb keeps only in-frame clones here, not all; method: immunoSEQ multiplex PCR. The sample lists about 140,000 clones, about four fifths seen once, with less than 1.5% in the top ten. Sample: PBMCs. Receptors originate from a male donor in good health and CMV-seropositive.

The chain employs TRBV4-1 and TRBJ1-2; possible D gene TRBD1, 6 bases. Trimming took off 5 bases at V and 0 bases at J, with 16 bases between the two ends. In germline, CDR1 is MGHRA, CDR2 YSYEKL. This CDR3 is built from 16 residues. The CDR3, as DNA: TGCGCCAGCAGCTCCAAGGGGGGGGAGGCTAACTATGGCTACACCTTC. Translating gives CASSSKGGEANYGYTF.

The chain combines TRBV6-4 with TRBJ2-2, with 7 bases aligning to TRBD1. The J segment lost 0 bases and the V segment lost 5 bases, leaving 3 bases of the junction unmatched. This CDR3 comprises 15 residues. The germline V gene encodes CDR1 MRHNA and CDR2 SNTAGT. CDR3 DNA sequence: TGTGCCAGCAGTAGGGACAGCTCGAACACCGGGGAGCTGTTTTTT. It is translated as CASSRDSSNTGELFF.

V is TRBV18 and J is TRBJ1-6, with 8 bases identical to TRBD1. This CDR3 region has 15 residues. CDR1 KGHSH and CDR2 LQKENI come from the germline V gene. V lost 3 bases to trimming and J lost 6 bases; unmatched junction nucleotides: 4. CDR3 loop: CASSPGQGGNSPLHF. CDR3 DNA: TGTGCCAGCTCACCCGGACAGGGCGGTAATTCACCCCTCCACTTT.

This chain links TRBV28 with TRBJ2-3; tentatively, D is TRBD1 (5 bases). This CDR3 has 16 amino acids. V lost 3 bases, J lost 0 bases, and 13 bases lay in between. Germline CDR1 and CDR2: MDHEN and SYDVKM. CDR3 nucleotides: TGTGCCAGCAGTTTCCAGGGTTCCGCTAGCACAGATACGCAGTATTTT. Protein: CASSFQGSASTDTQYF.

The V call is TRBV10-2, the J call TRBJ1-1, with 10 bases identical to TRBD1. The J segment lost 5 bases and the V segment lost 6 bases, leaving 3 bases of the junction unmatched. The V gene's germline CDR1 is WSHSY and CDR2 SAAADI. The length of the CDR3 is 13 residues. The CDR3 coding sequence is TGCGCCAGCAGGGGGACAGGGGTGACTGAAGCTTTCTTT. Translation: CASRGTGVTEAFF.

The V call is TRBV7-2, the J call TRBJ1-3; D perhaps matches TRBD1 (6 bases). Germline lookup yields CDR1 SGHTA and CDR2 FQGNSA. The CDR3 is 16 amino acids. V lost 1 base and J lost 1, with 11 bases in between. The CDR3 region has the DNA TGTGCCAGCAGCTTAGAGGCAGGGGTGTCTGGAAACACCATATATTTT. It codes for CASSLEAGVSGNTIYF.

The V call is TRBV7-2, the J call TRBJ1-3, with D possibly matching TRBD1 (5 bases). The CDR3 has 13 residues. The ends were cut back, 5 bases at V and 4 bases at J, with 9 bases in the middle. Looked up from germline, CDR1 is SGHTA and CDR2 is FQGNSA. CDR3 sequence: CASSPGGGNTIYF. In nucleotides, the CDR3 is TGTGCCAGCAGCCCCGGGGGAGGAAACACCATATATTTT.

The rearrangement joins TRBV7-9 to TRBJ2-7; TRBD1 is a possible D gene (5 bases). Trimming removed 1 base from V and 2 bases from J, with 12 bases in between. CDR1 is SEHNR, CDR2 FQNEAQ, per germline (reference sequence). The CDR3 runs to 15 residues. The CDR3 nucleotides read TGTGCCAGCAGCTTAGTACAGGCTTATGCCTACGAGCAGTACTTC. Translation: CASSLVQAYAYEQYF.

J is TRBJ2-5 and V is TRBV4-1; maybe TRBD2 (6 bases). The J call may be in error: the DNA end matches TRBJ2-7 better. Germline V gives CDR1 MGHRA, CDR2 YSYEKL. The CDR3 totals 15 residues. CDR3 DNA: TGCGCCAGCAGCCAGGGAGACGGGAGCACCTACGAGCAGTACTTC. This codes for CASSQGDGSTYEQYF.

The chain combines TRBV11-2 with TRBJ1-2; 8 nucleotides agree with TRBD1. The CDR3 is 13 amino acids. Per germline, CDR1 SGHAT and CDR2 FQNNGV. The ends lost 0 bases at V and 6 bases at J; junction bases unmatched: 0. CDR3 nucleotide sequence: TGTGCCAGCAGCTTAGACAGGGGGCATGGCTACACCTTC. This encodes CASSLDRGHGYTF.

The chain recombines TRBV9 with TRBJ1-1; D uncertain. The CDR3 extends over 17 amino acids. Germline CDR1 is SGDLS and CDR2 is YYNGEE. V was clipped by 4 bases and J by 3 bases, with 22 bases between them. The CDR3 region is CASSPRGSPRPDTEAFF. Here the CDR3 DNA reads TGTGCCAGCAGCCCACGAGGGAGTCCTCGTCCGGACACTGAAGCTTTCTTT.

The chain couples TRBV10-3 to TRBJ1-5; no definite D call. The germline V gene has CDR1 ENHRY and CDR2 SYGVKD. The CDR3 contains 14 residues. V was cut by 3 bases and J by 3 bases, with 9 bases left in between. CDR3 in amino acids: CAISERGNNQPQHF. CDR3 DNA sequence: TGTGCCATCAGTGAAAGAGGGAACAATCAGCCCCAGCATTTT.

V is TRBV7-9 and J is TRBJ2-5; TRBD2 agrees at 15 bases. Per germline, CDR1 SEHNR and CDR2 FQNEAQ (reference sequence). This CDR3 spans 16 amino acids. For the CDR3, the DNA is TGTTCCATCAATAGGGGACTAGCGGGAGGCCAAGAGACCCAGTACTTC. This translates into CSINRGLAGGQETQYF.

This chain links TRBV29-1 with TRBJ1-3, with a possible D match to TRBD1 (5 bases). Trimming removed 1 base at V and 3 bases at J, with 13 bases between. The CDR3 has 15 amino acids. CDR1 is SQVTM, CDR2 ANQGSEA, per germline. The CDR3 DNA is TGCAGCGTTGAAGGGGCAGGGCGGTATGGAAACACCATATATTTT. Translation: CSVEGAGRYGNTIYF.

The chain has TRBV4-2 and TRBJ1-3; no definite D call. The germline V gene encodes CDR1 LGHNA and CDR2 YNFKEQ. Trimming removed 0 bases from V and 0 bases from J, with 9 bases in between. The CDR3 loop spans 16 amino acids. The CDR3 nucleotides read TGTGCCAGCAGCCAAGAAGATAGTCTCTCTGGAAACACCATATATTTT. Its translation: CASSQEDSLSGNTIYF.

V gene TRBV4-1 combines with J gene TRBJ2-7, with 9 bases aligning to TRBD2. Looked up from germline, CDR1 is MGHRA and CDR2 is YSYEKL. This CDR3 is built from 17 residues. J gave up 0 bases and V 1 base, and 7 bases lay outside the gene matches. The CDR3 sequence: CASSQVGLAGTSYEQYF. Here the CDR3 DNA reads TGCGCCAGCAGCCAAGTTGGGCTAGCGGGAACCTCCTACGAGCAGTACTTC.

The V and J genes are TRBV5-4 and TRBJ2-7, with D possibly TRBD1 on 6 matching bases. The V end was cut by 4 bases, the J end by 1 base, with 12 bases between. The CDR3 covers 14 residues. The germline gives CDR1 SGHNT, CDR2 YYREEE (reference sequence). The CDR3 coding sequence is TGTGCCAGCAGCCTCGGACAGAGATCCTACGAGCAGTACTTC. Its protein product is CASSLGQRSYEQYF.

V is TRBV7-9 and J is TRBJ1-2, with D hard to call. CDR1 and CDR2 from the germline V gene are SEHNR and FQNEAQ (reference sequence). This CDR3 has 12 amino acids. V was cut by 1 base and J by 6 bases, with 6 bases left in between. The CDR3 DNA sequence: TGTGCCAGCAGCTTAGTCAGAAATGGCTACACCTTC. Residues: CASSLVRNGYTF.

This clone turned up a few times. The chain carries TRBV29-1 and TRBJ2-5; 13 bases map to TRBD2. Per the germline V gene, CDR1 is SQVTM and CDR2 is ANQGSEA. V shed 5 bases, J shed 4 bases, and the junction held 13 bases outside the gene matches. The CDR3 loop spans 17 amino acids. As DNA, the CDR3 is TGCAGCGTTAAACAGGGTACCGGGACTAGCGGGACAGAGACCCAGTACTTC. It encodes CSVKQGTGTSGTETQYF.

The chain recombines TRBV27 with TRBJ1-5; D gene unclear. Deletions cut 0 bases from V and 6 bases from J, with 6 bases between. The germline V gene has CDR1 MNHEY and CDR2 SMNVEV (reference sequence). This CDR3 contains 13 residues. The CDR3 bases are TGTGCCAGCAGTTTATCAGGCGGTCAGCCCCAGCATTTT. It encodes CASSLSGGQPQHF.

V usage is TRBV5-6 and J usage is TRBJ2-3; the D gene is possibly TRBD1 (6 bases). Trimming removed 3 bases from V and 2 bases from J, with 10 bases in between. This CDR3 region has 14 residues. Germline CDR1 reads SGHDT; CDR2 reads YYEEEE. The CDR3 sequence: CASSSDRNTDTQYF. CDR3 sequence (DNA): TGTGCCAGCAGCTCTGACAGGAACACAGATACGCAGTATTTT. The full variable domain, rest sourced from reference TRBV5-6 and TRBJ2-3, is DAGVTQSPTHLIKTRGQQVTLRCSPKSGHDTVSWYQQALGQGPQFIFQYYEEEERQRGNFPDRFSGHQFPNYSSELNVNALLLGDSALYLCASSSDRNTDTQYFGPGTRLTVL.

This clone was seen a handful of times. The rearrangement joins TRBV12-5 to TRBJ1-1; TRBD1 might be the D (6 bases). This CDR3 is 14 amino acids long. The germline V and J ends were trimmed by 3 bases and 5 bases, with 13 bases remaining between them. The germline V gene has CDR1 LGHNT and CDR2 FRNRAP. The CDR3 loop reads CASGFPGEGTEAFF. As DNA, the CDR3 is TGTGCTAGTGGTTTCCCAGGGGAGGGAACTGAAGCTTTCTTT. Full variable domain (rest looked up from reference TRBV12-5 and TRBJ1-1): DARVTQTPRHKVTEMGQEVTMRCQPILGHNTVFWYRQTMMQGLELLAYFRNRAPLDDSGMPKDRFSAEMPDATLATLKIQPSEPRDSAVYFCASGFPGEGTEAFFGQGTRLTVV.

This chain joins TRBV19 and TRBJ1-5; tentatively, D is TRBD1 (5 bases). The germline CDR1 and CDR2 sequences are LNHDA and SQIVND (reference sequence). Trimming removed 3 bases at V and 4 bases at J, with 13 bases between. This CDR3 spans 15 amino acids. The CDR3 is CASSIVPQENQPQHF. The CDR3 DNA reads as TGTGCCAGTAGTATCGTCCCACAGGAAAATCAGCCCCAGCATTTT.

The V and J genes are TRBV5-8 and TRBJ2-1, with 9 bases that match TRBD2. Unmatched junction bases numbered 2, after V lost 4 bases and J lost 0 bases. The length of the CDR3 is 15 residues. From germline, CDR1 is SGHTS and CDR2 YDEGEE. CDR3 in DNA: TGTGCCAGCAGCCCTAGCGGGATCTCCTACAATGAGCAGTTCTTC. It codes for CASSPSGISYNEQFF. Based on the CDR3 plus reference TRBV5-8 and TRBJ2-1, the full variable domain is EAGVTQSPTHLIKTRGQQATLRCSPISGHTSVYWYQQALGLGLQFLLWYDEGEERNRGNFPPRFSGRQFPNYSSELNVNALELEDSALYLCASSPSGISYNEQFFGPGTRLTVL.

This chain connects TRBV15 to TRBJ2-3; TRBD2 matches at 7 bases. Germline V gives CDR1 LNHNV, CDR2 YYDKDF (reference sequence). With V trimmed by 0 bases and J by 7 bases, 10 bases remained unmatched. The CDR3 spans 16 residues. The CDR3 region is CATSRDPGGSANTQYF. CDR3 DNA sequence: TGTGCCACCAGCAGAGATCCGGGCGGGAGCGCAAATACGCAGTATTTT.

This chain joins TRBV29-1 and TRBJ2-7; 12 bases line up with TRBD1. The length of the CDR3 is 13 residues. V shed 6 bases, J shed 6 bases, and the junction held 6 bases outside the gene matches. CDR1 and CDR2 from the germline V gene are SQVTM and ANQGSEA. The CDR3 bases are TGCAGCGTCAGGGACAGGGGGCTAGCCGAGCAGTACTTC. Translation: CSVRDRGLAEQYF.

This clone was recorded a few times. V and J are TRBV6-5 and TRBJ2-1, with D tentatively TRBD1 (5 bases). Trimming took off 2 bases at V and 6 bases at J, with 8 bases between the two ends. The CDR3 consists of 13 residues. Germline-derived CDR1 and CDR2 are MNHEY and SVGAGI. CDR3 in amino acids: CASSYGHFNEQFF. For the CDR3, the DNA is TGTGCCAGCAGTTACGGACACTTCAATGAGCAGTTCTTC.

This rearrangement joins TRBV19 to TRBJ1-5; 7 nucleotides match TRBD1. Germline assignment: CDR1 LNHDA and CDR2 SQIVND (reference sequence). The J segment lost 6 bases and the V segment lost 5 bases, leaving 4 bases of the junction unmatched. The CDR3 length is 13 residues. The CDR3 region is CASSFQGGQPQHF. CDR3 nucleotides: TGTGCCAGTAGTTTCCAGGGGGGTCAGCCCCAGCATTTT.

The V and J genes are TRBV9 and TRBJ1-5; no clear D gene. There are 15 residues in the CDR3. Trimming removed 0 bases from V and 2 bases from J, with 9 bases in between. The germline gives CDR1 SGDLS, CDR2 YYNGEE. CDR3 in amino acids: CASSVDGVRNQPQHF. CDR3 DNA: TGTGCCAGCAGCGTAGACGGGGTCCGCAATCAGCCCCAGCATTTT.

The chain combines TRBV28 with TRBJ2-3, with 11 bases fitting TRBD2. Germline CDR1 and CDR2: MDHEN and SYDVKM. There are 17 residues in the CDR3. V lost 2 bases, J lost 0 bases, and 4 bases stayed unmatched. CDR3 sequence reads: CASSLRSGRASTDTQYF. DNA for the CDR3: TGTGCCAGCAGTTTACGTAGCGGGAGGGCGAGCACAGATACGCAGTATTTT.

This chain connects TRBV19 to TRBJ2-2, with TRBD2 matching 9 bases. CDR1 is LNHDA and CDR2 is SQIVND in the germline V gene (reference sequence). The CDR3 totals 17 residues. The V segment lost 6 bases and the J segment 1 base; nucleotides outside the gene matches: 9. The CDR3 is CASRRRRTSENTGELFF. The CDR3, as DNA: TGTGCCAGTAGGAGACGGAGGACTAGCGAGAACACCGGGGAGCTGTTTTTT.

Worth noting for this clone: Mismatch with germline at one junction end may stem from a read error. V usage is TRBV7-9 and J usage is TRBJ2-1, with 9 bases that match TRBD1. Germline CDR1 and CDR2: SEHNR and FQNEAQ (reference sequence). The CDR3 is 16 residues long. This CDR3 reads CSSSLGETGGGYEQFF. CDR3 DNA: TGTTCCAGCAGCTTAGGAGAGACAGGGGGAGGTTATGAGCAGTTCTTC.